A selection of T cell receptor beta chains follows, all from one sample in a study of blood T cell repertoires in COVID-19. Clones were sequenced by immunoSEQ multiplex PCR, and TCRdb holds only the in-frame ones, with some missing. The sample lists about 350,000 clones; less than 90% were seen once. Sequences were obtained from PBMCs or T cells enriched from blood (not recorded which). These receptors were taken from a woman aged 30 to 39 who had recovered from COVID-19. The CDR3 runs from the conserved cysteine through the conserved F or W. Each record gives: CDR3 protein, CDR3 DNA, clone size, J gene, D gene, V gene. The D gene is left open where the match is weak. Where a row states a size, it is once, few, many or the class of an expanded clone; other rows omit it.

CASSLWFKNTEAFF,TGTGCCAGCAGTTTATGGTTCAAGAACACTGAAGCTTTCTTT,.,TRBJ1-1,.,TRBV28
CASSYSGTAVRPLHF,TGTGCCAGCAGTTACTCGGGGACAGCCGTTAGGCCCCTCCACTTT,.,TRBJ1-6,TRBD1,TRBV6-5
CASSSDSASGLGEQYF,TGTGCCAGCAGCTCAGATTCGGCTAGCGGTTTAGGCGAGCAGTACTTC,.,TRBJ2-7,TRBD2,TRBV7-2
CASSLYRAGYTF,TGTGCCAGCAGCTTGTACAGGGCTGGCTACACCTTC,.,TRBJ1-2,.,TRBV5-6
CSVEVVWGQEQYF,TGCAGCGTTGAGGTGGTGTGGGGGCAAGAGCAGTACTTC,.,TRBJ2-7,.,TRBV29-1
CATGGGQFF,TGTGCTACGGGCGGGGGGCAGTTCTTC,.,TRBJ2-1,TRBD2,TRBV28
CASSGTGFHQPQHF,TGTGCCAGCTCAGGGACAGGGTTTCATCAGCCCCAGCATTTT,.,TRBJ1-5,TRBD1,TRBV18
CASRPGTGRLNSPLHF,TGTGCCAGCAGACCTGGGACAGGGAGATTGAATTCACCCCTCCACTTT,.,TRBJ1-6,TRBD1,TRBV5-6
CASSAEVLGYGYTF,TGCGCCAGCAGCGCTGAGGTGTTGGGCTATGGCTACACCTTC,few,TRBJ1-2,.,TRBV5-1
CASSEARRGTNTGELFF,TGTGCCAGCAGTGAAGCACGAAGGGGTACGAACACCGGGGAGCTGTTTTTT,.,TRBJ2-2,.,TRBV2
CASTPTVNMNTEAFF,TGTGCCAGCACCCCGACAGTTAACATGAACACTGAAGCTTTCTTT,few,TRBJ1-1,.,TRBV27
CATIYREGSPLHF,TGTGCCACCATCTACAGGGAAGGTTCACCCCTCCACTTT,.,TRBJ1-6,.,TRBV2
CASSQIRQGFATNEKLFF,TGTGCCAGCAGCCAAATCCGGCAGGGGTTTGCAACTAATGAAAAACTGTTTTTT,.,TRBJ1-4,.,TRBV14
CASSSPGGKGYEQYF,TGTGCCAGCAGTTCCCCAGGGGGCAAGGGGTACGAGCAGTACTTC,.,TRBJ2-7,TRBD1,TRBV28
CASSYSGSGGSYEQYF,TGTGCCAGCAGTTACTCGGGCAGCGGGGGATCCTACGAGCAGTACTTC,few,TRBJ2-7,TRBD2,TRBV6-5
CASSRGGPNQPQHF,TGCGCCAGCAGTCGAGGGGGTCCCAATCAGCCCCAGCATTTT,.,TRBJ1-5,.,TRBV4-1
CATSDRGTQYF,TGTGCCACCAGTGATCGAGGTACGCAGTATTTT,.,TRBJ2-3,.,TRBV24-1
CAGSLAPPGVGEQYF,TGTGCCGGCAGCTTAGCTCCTCCGGGGGTGGGAGAGCAGTACTTC,.,TRBJ2-7,.,TRBV7-9
CATKSNWAMNTEAFF,TGTGCCACTAAATCAAACTGGGCAATGAACACTGAAGCTTTCTTT,once,TRBJ1-1,.,TRBV24-1
CASSSGTGDESEAFF,TGTGCCAGCAGCTCCGGAACAGGGGATGAGAGTGAAGCTTTCTTT,.,TRBJ1-1,TRBD1,TRBV7-9
CASSPTWDNLAGELFF,TGCGCCAGCAGCCCCACATGGGACAATCTAGCCGGGGAGCTGTTTTTT,once,TRBJ2-2,.,TRBV5-1
CATQQTRGAGTDTQYF,TGTGCCACCCAACAAACCCGGGGGGCCGGCACAGATACGCAGTATTTT,.,TRBJ2-3,.,TRBV24-1
CASSPGDRKETQYF,TGTGCCAGCAGCCCTGGGGACAGAAAAGAGACCCAGTACTTC,.,TRBJ2-5,TRBD1,TRBV5-4
CASSPNFDPNYGYTF,TGTGCCAGCTCCCCCAACTTCGATCCTAACTATGGCTACACCTTC,.,TRBJ1-2,.,TRBV2
CASSPGISGVVEAFF,TGCGCCAGCAGCCCAGGGATCTCGGGAGTTGTTGAAGCTTTCTTT,.,TRBJ1-1,.,TRBV4-1
CASSVDQGNYGYTF,TGTGCCAGCAGCGTAGATCAGGGTAACTATGGCTACACCTTC,.,TRBJ1-2,.,TRBV9
CASSQPQGLSRYGYTF,TGTGCCAGCAGCCAGCCCCAGGGACTCTCTCGCTATGGCTACACCTTC,.,TRBJ1-2,.,TRBV7-3
CATSDSGPGSYEQYF,TGTGCCACCAGTGATTCGGGTCCTGGCAGCTACGAGCAGTACTTC,.,TRBJ2-7,.,TRBV24-1
CSVEYTGDEQFF,TGCAGCGTCGAATACACAGGGGATGAGCAGTTCTTC,.,TRBJ2-1,TRBD1,TRBV29-1
CASSTISWAGTYNEQFF,TGTGCCAGTAGTACGATCTCGTGGGCGGGGACGTACAATGAGCAGTTCTTC,.,TRBJ2-1,.,TRBV19
CAWSNPQRSYNEQFF,TGTGCCTGGAGTAATCCCCAGCGTTCCTACAATGAGCAGTTCTTC,.,TRBJ2-1,.,TRBV30
CASRWEGGSNQPQHF,TGTGCCAGTAGGTGGGAAGGGGGTTCCAATCAGCCCCAGCATTTT,.,TRBJ1-5,.,TRBV19
CASSTTSGRALNEQFF,TGTGCCAGCAGCACTACTAGCGGGAGGGCCTTAAATGAGCAGTTCTTC,once,TRBJ2-1,TRBD2,TRBV11-2